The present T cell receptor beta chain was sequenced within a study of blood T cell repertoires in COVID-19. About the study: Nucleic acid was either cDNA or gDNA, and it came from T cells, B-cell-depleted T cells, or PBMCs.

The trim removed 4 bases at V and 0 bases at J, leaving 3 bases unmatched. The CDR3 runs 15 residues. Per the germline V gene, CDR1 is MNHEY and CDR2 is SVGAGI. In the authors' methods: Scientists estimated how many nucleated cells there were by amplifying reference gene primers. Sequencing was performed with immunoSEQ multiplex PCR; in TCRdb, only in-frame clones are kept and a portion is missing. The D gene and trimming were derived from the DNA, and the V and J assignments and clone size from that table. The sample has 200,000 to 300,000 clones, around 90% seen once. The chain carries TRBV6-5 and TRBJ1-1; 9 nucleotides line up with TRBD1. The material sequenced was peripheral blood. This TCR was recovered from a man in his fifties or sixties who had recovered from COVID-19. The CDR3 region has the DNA TGTGCCAGCAGTTCCGGACAGGGGTTGAACACTGAAGCTTTCTTT. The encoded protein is CASSSGQGLNTEAFF.